This is a list of T cell receptor beta chains from one sample in a study of shared clonotypes between healthy human individuals. Produced via immunoSEQ multiplex PCR; TCRdb's table is partial and in-frame only. The sample has a few million clones; more than 85% are singletons. Sequencing input: naive CD4+ T cells from PBMCs. The receptors were gathered from a man aged 18 to 30 in good health. Some clones in this sample may be carry-over from other donors' samples. CDR3s include the opening cysteine and the closing phenylalanine or tryptophan. Each record gives: clone size, J gene, D gene, V gene, CDR3 protein, CDR3 DNA. D genes are given only for firm matches. The size field is filled for only some rows; it gives once, few, many or a size class.

clone_size: .
j_call: TRBJ1-4
d_call: .
v_call: TRBV5-4
cdr3_aa: CASSLAQGREKLFF
cdr3_nt: TGTGCCAGCAGCTTGGCGCAGGGGCGGGAAAAACTGTTTTTT

clone_size: .
j_call: TRBJ2-2
d_call: TRBD2
v_call: TRBV19
cdr3_aa: CASSPASGRGSTGELFF
cdr3_nt: TGTGCCAGTAGTCCGGCTAGCGGGAGGGGGAGCACCGGGGAGCTGTTTTTT

clone_size: .
j_call: TRBJ1-5
d_call: .
v_call: TRBV14
cdr3_aa: CASSQAPGSNQPQHF
cdr3_nt: TGTGCCAGCAGCCAAGCCCCCGGTAGCAATCAGCCCCAGCATTTT

clone_size: .
j_call: TRBJ2-7
d_call: .
v_call: TRBV6-5
cdr3_aa: CASSYSFSSYEQYF
cdr3_nt: TGTGCCAGCAGTTACTCTTTCAGCTCCTACGAGCAGTACTTC

clone_size: .
j_call: TRBJ1-1
d_call: TRBD1
v_call: TRBV28
cdr3_aa: CASSLWGTGRSEAFF
cdr3_nt: TGTGCCAGCAGTTTATGGGGGACAGGGAGGTCTGAAGCTTTCTTT

clone_size: .
j_call: TRBJ2-7
d_call: .
v_call: TRBV6-6
cdr3_aa: CASSYSLALGPDEQYF
cdr3_nt: TGTGCCAGCAGTTACTCTTTGGCCCTTGGTCCGGATGAGCAGTACTTC

clone_size: .
j_call: TRBJ2-2
d_call: .
v_call: TRBV6-5
cdr3_aa: CASSYGRGAVGELFF
cdr3_nt: TGTGCCAGCAGTTATGGCCGCGGGGCGGTCGGGGAGCTGTTTTTT

clone_size: .
j_call: TRBJ2-7
d_call: TRBD2
v_call: TRBV5-4
cdr3_aa: CASSLWDSTSGRKQYF
cdr3_nt: TGTGCCAGCAGCTTGTGGGATTCCACTAGCGGGAGGAAGCAGTACTTC

clone_size: .
j_call: TRBJ1-2
d_call: .
v_call: TRBV5-1
cdr3_aa: CASSLAGDTGHGYTF
cdr3_nt: TGCGCCAGCAGCTTGGCCGGGGATACAGGGCATGGCTACACCTTC

clone_size: .
j_call: TRBJ1-2
d_call: .
v_call: TRBV30
cdr3_aa: CAWMGDDYGYTF
cdr3_nt: TGTGCCTGGATGGGGGATGACTATGGCTACACCTTC

clone_size: once
j_call: TRBJ2-7
d_call: .
v_call: TRBV7-2
cdr3_aa: CASSFFQGLSYEQYF
cdr3_nt: TGTGCCAGCAGCTTCTTCCAGGGGCTGTCCTACGAGCAGTACTTC

clone_size: .
j_call: TRBJ2-7
d_call: .
v_call: TRBV4-3
cdr3_aa: CASSFRQDYEQYF
cdr3_nt: TGCGCCAGCAGCTTCCGACAAGACTACGAGCAGTACTTC

clone_size: .
j_call: TRBJ2-5
d_call: TRBD2
v_call: TRBV7-8
cdr3_aa: CASSQRWGGQETQYF
cdr3_nt: TGTGCCAGCAGCCAGAGGTGGGGGGGACAAGAGACCCAGTACTTC

clone_size: .
j_call: TRBJ2-1
d_call: .
v_call: TRBV5-1
cdr3_aa: CASSLDLSAYNEQFF
cdr3_nt: TGCGCCAGCAGCTTGGACCTTTCTGCCTACAATGAGCAGTTCTTC

clone_size: .
j_call: TRBJ2-2
d_call: TRBD2
v_call: TRBV27
cdr3_aa: CASSFRLAANTGELFF
cdr3_nt: TGTGCCAGCAGTTTTCGACTAGCGGCCAACACCGGGGAGCTGTTTTTT

clone_size: .
j_call: TRBJ2-3
d_call: .
v_call: TRBV25-1
cdr3_aa: CASSDIGGLSPDTQYF
cdr3_nt: TGTGCCAGCAGTGATATCGGGGGACTCTCCCCAGATACGCAGTATTTT

clone_size: .
j_call: TRBJ1-1
d_call: TRBD1
v_call: TRBV29-1
cdr3_aa: CSVDRVLMNTEAFF
cdr3_nt: TGCAGCGTCGACAGGGTTCTCATGAACACTGAAGCTTTCTTT

clone_size: .
j_call: TRBJ1-4
d_call: .
v_call: TRBV6-1
cdr3_aa: CASRDSVATNEKLFF
cdr3_nt: TGTGCCAGCAGGGACAGCGTTGCAACTAATGAAAAACTGTTTTTT

clone_size: .
j_call: TRBJ2-7
d_call: .
v_call: TRBV28
cdr3_aa: CASSLVGLASYEQYF
cdr3_nt: TGTGCCAGCAGTTTGGTGGGACTGGCCTCCTACGAGCAGTACTTC

clone_size: .
j_call: TRBJ1-1
d_call: .
v_call: TRBV7-6
cdr3_aa: CASSQGADAEAFF
cdr3_nt: TGTGCCAGCAGCCAAGGGGCGGATGCTGAAGCTTTCTTT

clone_size: .
j_call: TRBJ2-6
d_call: .
v_call: TRBV5-1
cdr3_aa: CASSPGAAGANVLTF
cdr3_nt: TGCGCCAGCAGCCCAGGGGCTGCTGGGGCCAACGTCCTGACTTTC

clone_size: once
j_call: TRBJ2-1
d_call: TRBD2
v_call: TRBV28
cdr3_aa: CASSSSGRGSNEQFF
cdr3_nt: TGTGCCAGCAGTTCTAGCGGGAGAGGGTCCAATGAGCAGTTCTTC

clone_size: .
j_call: TRBJ1-5
d_call: .
v_call: TRBV4-1
cdr3_aa: CASSQAGQRNQPQHF
cdr3_nt: TGCGCCAGCAGCCAGGCTGGACAGCGCAATCAGCCCCAGCATTTT

clone_size: .
j_call: TRBJ1-5
d_call: TRBD1
v_call: TRBV28
cdr3_aa: CASSRTGNSNQPQHF
cdr3_nt: TGTGCCAGCAGCAGGACAGGGAATAGCAATCAGCCCCAGCATTTT

clone_size: .
j_call: TRBJ2-1
d_call: .
v_call: TRBV27
cdr3_aa: CASSSSYNDYNEQFF
cdr3_nt: TGTGCCAGCAGTTCTTCATACAACGACTACAATGAGCAGTTCTTC

clone_size: .
j_call: TRBJ2-7
d_call: TRBD2
v_call: TRBV5-1
cdr3_aa: CASSLGLAGVTSYEQYF
cdr3_nt: TGCGCCAGCAGCTTGGGACTAGCGGGAGTTACGTCCTACGAGCAGTACTTC

clone_size: .
j_call: TRBJ2-3
d_call: TRBD2
v_call: TRBV11-2
cdr3_aa: CASSLRAGRMDTQYF
cdr3_nt: TGTGCCAGCAGCTTAAGAGCGGGGCGCATGGATACGCAGTATTTT

clone_size: .
j_call: TRBJ1-1
d_call: .
v_call: TRBV5-1
cdr3_aa: CASTSVPGGTEAFF
cdr3_nt: TGCGCCAGCACCTCTGTCCCGGGGGGCACTGAAGCTTTCTTT

clone_size: .
j_call: TRBJ1-5
d_call: .
v_call: TRBV5-1
cdr3_aa: CASSLAGGDQPQHF
cdr3_nt: TGCGCCAGCAGCTTGGCGGGAGGGGATCAGCCCCAGCATTTT

clone_size: .
j_call: TRBJ2-5
d_call: TRBD2
v_call: TRBV7-8
cdr3_aa: CASSLGFTSGIQETQYF
cdr3_nt: TGTGCCAGCAGCTTAGGTTTTACTAGCGGGATCCAAGAGACCCAGTACTTC

clone_size: .
j_call: TRBJ1-1
d_call: .
v_call: TRBV19
cdr3_aa: CASSTGGSDTEAFF
cdr3_nt: TGTGCCAGTAGTACCGGGGGGTCGGACACTGAAGCTTTCTTT

clone_size: .
j_call: TRBJ2-1
d_call: .
v_call: TRBV2
cdr3_aa: CASSGSGPGQFF
cdr3_nt: TGTGCCAGCAGTGGATCAGGGCCCGGGCAGTTCTTC

clone_size: .
j_call: TRBJ1-1
d_call: .
v_call: TRBV28
cdr3_aa: CASRLSGGLNTEAFF
cdr3_nt: TGTGCCAGCAGGCTCAGTGGTGGGTTGAACACTGAAGCTTTCTTT

clone_size: .
j_call: TRBJ1-1
d_call: TRBD1
v_call: TRBV4-3
cdr3_aa: CASSQRTGWGSNTEAFF
cdr3_nt: TGCGCCAGCAGCCAAAGGACAGGGTGGGGGAGTAACACTGAAGCTTTCTTT

clone_size: .
j_call: TRBJ1-1
d_call: TRBD1
v_call: TRBV6-5
cdr3_aa: CASSYGTGTTEAFF
cdr3_nt: TGTGCCAGCAGTTATGGGACAGGGACCACTGAAGCTTTCTTT

clone_size: .
j_call: TRBJ2-7
d_call: .
v_call: TRBV7-3
cdr3_aa: CASSPRPGDEQYF
cdr3_nt: TGTGCCAGCAGCCCGAGACCTGGGGACGAGCAGTACTTC

clone_size: .
j_call: TRBJ2-7
d_call: TRBD2
v_call: TRBV18
cdr3_aa: CASSPPTSGRVEQYF
cdr3_nt: TGTGCCAGCTCACCACCGACTAGCGGGAGGGTAGAGCAGTACTTC

clone_size: .
j_call: TRBJ1-3
d_call: .
v_call: TRBV4-2
cdr3_aa: CASSQEPPPADSGNTIYF
cdr3_nt: TGTGCCAGCAGCCAAGAACCCCCCCCAGCGGACTCTGGAAACACCATATATTTT

clone_size: .
j_call: TRBJ2-1
d_call: TRBD2
v_call: TRBV5-1
cdr3_aa: CASSLQSGLAFREQFF
cdr3_nt: TGCGCCAGCAGCTTGCAGTCTGGACTAGCGTTTCGTGAGCAGTTCTTC

clone_size: .
j_call: TRBJ2-5
d_call: TRBD1
v_call: TRBV7-3
cdr3_aa: CASSLVGQGAVETQYF
cdr3_nt: TGTGCCAGCAGCTTGGTCGGACAGGGGGCCGTGGAGACCCAGTACTTC

clone_size: .
j_call: TRBJ2-7
d_call: .
v_call: TRBV10-3
cdr3_aa: CAISDLLSYEQYF
cdr3_nt: TGTGCCATCAGTGATCTCCTCTCCTACGAGCAGTACTTC

clone_size: once
j_call: TRBJ1-1
d_call: .
v_call: TRBV18
cdr3_aa: CASSRIDSDTEAFF
cdr3_nt: TGTGCCAGCTCGCGAATAGACAGTGACACTGAAGCTTTCTTT

clone_size: .
j_call: TRBJ1-1
d_call: .
v_call: TRBV28
cdr3_aa: CASSPTTGKAFF
cdr3_nt: TGTGCCAGCAGCCCGACCACAGGAAAGGCTTTCTTT

clone_size: .
j_call: TRBJ2-1
d_call: .
v_call: TRBV6-6
cdr3_aa: CASYSTYPGEQFF
cdr3_nt: TGTGCCAGTTACTCTACCTACCCGGGTGAGCAGTTCTTC

clone_size: .
j_call: TRBJ2-3
d_call: TRBD2
v_call: TRBV7-9
cdr3_aa: CATTSGRGRSDTQYF
cdr3_nt: TGTGCCACTACTAGCGGACGGGGGAGGTCAGATACGCAGTATTTT

clone_size: .
j_call: TRBJ2-7
d_call: TRBD1
v_call: TRBV28
cdr3_aa: CASSRDRGLYEQYF
cdr3_nt: TGTGCCAGCAGTCGGGACAGGGGATTATACGAGCAGTACTTC

clone_size: .
j_call: TRBJ2-7
d_call: TRBD1
v_call: TRBV7-9
cdr3_aa: CASSNRDSSYEQYF
cdr3_nt: TGTGCCAGCAGCAACCGGGACAGCTCCTACGAGCAGTACTTC

clone_size: .
j_call: TRBJ2-7
d_call: TRBD2
v_call: TRBV11-2
cdr3_aa: CASSLPLAGNNEQYF
cdr3_nt: TGTGCCAGCAGCTTACCCCTAGCGGGAAATAACGAGCAGTACTTC

clone_size: .
j_call: TRBJ2-5
d_call: .
v_call: TRBV5-1
cdr3_aa: CASSFPQGQNKETQYF
cdr3_nt: TGCGCCAGCAGCTTCCCCCAGGGGCAAAATAAAGAGACCCAGTACTTC

clone_size: .
j_call: TRBJ2-7
d_call: TRBD2
v_call: TRBV7-3
cdr3_aa: CASSSGLAGAQQYF
cdr3_nt: TGTGCCAGCAGCTCAGGACTAGCGGGGGCTCAGCAGTACTTC

clone_size: .
j_call: TRBJ2-1
d_call: .
v_call: TRBV15
cdr3_aa: CATSRDLGGEQFF
cdr3_nt: TGTGCCACCAGCAGAGACTTAGGGGGTGAGCAGTTCTTC

clone_size: .
j_call: TRBJ2-7
d_call: TRBD1
v_call: TRBV4-2
cdr3_aa: CASSRTGGGSYEQYF
cdr3_nt: TGTGCCAGCAGCCGTACAGGGGGCGGATCCTACGAGCAGTACTTC

clone_size: once
j_call: TRBJ2-1
d_call: TRBD2
v_call: TRBV6-5
cdr3_aa: CASSKSSGLYNEQFF
cdr3_nt: TGTGCCAGCAGTAAATCTAGCGGGCTGTACAATGAGCAGTTCTTC

clone_size: .
j_call: TRBJ2-3
d_call: .
v_call: TRBV9
cdr3_aa: CASSVGSVIGDTQYF
cdr3_nt: TGTGCCAGCAGCGTCGGCAGCGTCATTGGGGATACGCAGTATTTT

clone_size: .
j_call: TRBJ1-5
d_call: .
v_call: TRBV19
cdr3_aa: CASSALDSSNQPQHF
cdr3_nt: TGTGCCAGTTCTGCGTTGGACAGTAGCAATCAGCCCCAGCATTTT